The T cell receptor beta chain described here comes from a study of T-cell reconstitution after alpha-beta-depleted transplantation in children. Overall study results and limits: By one year post-transplant, T-cell counts and diversity largely arose from T cells that were newly produced. Alpha-beta T cells present about two months after transplant were reported to originate from several hundred expanded graft clones.

On this clonotype: Its specificity is not known.

V lost 4 bases and J lost 1; bases outside the gene matches: 8. Germline V gene lookup returns CDR1 MNHEY and CDR2 SVGAGI. This CDR3 is built from 16 residues. For TCRbeta, the library was prepared with unique molecular identifiers. TCRdb independently ran MiXCR on the PCR reads; one entry per CDR3 protein. The sample consists of about 980,000 distinct CDR3 sequences, about 29% of them appearing once. The receptor was derived from a boy under three years old who had a stem cell transplant for SCID, so the T cells may come from the graft donor. The chain carries TRBV6-5 and TRBJ2-3; 7 bases agree with TRBD2. Sequenced material: PBMCs, mostly from graft donor cells, taken 360 days after TCRalphabeta/CD19-depleted stem cell transplant. The CDR3: CASSSPGGPRTDTQYF. The CDR3 nucleotides are TGTGCCAGCAGTTCCCCGGGAGGTCCTCGCACAGATACGCAGTATTTT.